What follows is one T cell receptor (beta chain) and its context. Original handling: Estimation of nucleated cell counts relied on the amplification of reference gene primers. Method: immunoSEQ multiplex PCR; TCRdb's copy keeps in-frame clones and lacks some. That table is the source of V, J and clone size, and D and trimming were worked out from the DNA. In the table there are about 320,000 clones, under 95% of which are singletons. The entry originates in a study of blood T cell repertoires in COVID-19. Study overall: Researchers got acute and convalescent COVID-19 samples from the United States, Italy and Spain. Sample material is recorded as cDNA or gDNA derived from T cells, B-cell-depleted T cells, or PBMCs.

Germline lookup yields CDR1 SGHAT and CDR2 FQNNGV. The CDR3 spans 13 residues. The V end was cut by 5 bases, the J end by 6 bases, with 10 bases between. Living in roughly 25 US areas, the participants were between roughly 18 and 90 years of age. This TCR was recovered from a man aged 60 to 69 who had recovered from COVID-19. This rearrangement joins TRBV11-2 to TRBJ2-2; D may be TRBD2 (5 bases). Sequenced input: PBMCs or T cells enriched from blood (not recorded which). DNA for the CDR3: TGTGCCAGCAGCCAAAGCGGTGCCGGGGAGCTGTTTTTT. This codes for CASSQSGAGELFF.